Listed below are T cell receptor beta chains from one sample, sequenced in a study of breast tumors, draining lymph nodes, adjacent tissues. TCRdb analysed the multiplex PCR reads with MiXCR anew, one entry per CDR3 protein. The table lists fewer than 7,500 distinct CDR3 sequences, around 46% of them singletons. The sample comprised tumor-adjacent breast tissue. These receptors all come from a female donor with breast cancer. Some clones in this sample may be carry-over from other donors' samples. Each CDR3 is given with its conserved first and last residue. D genes are given only for firm matches. The size entry is marked missing in some rows and otherwise reads once, few, many or a size class.

v_gene	j_gene	d_gene	abundance	CDR3aa	CDR3nt
TRBV6-7	TRBJ2-1	NA	once	CASSYKGGRLRGDEQFF	TGTGCCAGCAGTTACAAGGGCGGGCGCCTCCGAGGAGATGAGCAGTTCTTC
TRBV19	TRBJ2-3	TRBD2	NA	CASSGLAGADTQYF	TGTGCCAGTAGTGGACTAGCGGGAGCAGATACGCAGTATTTT
TRBV7-3	TRBJ2-5	TRBD2	NA	CASGLAGVWGETQYF	TGTGCCAGCGGACTAGCGGGAGTATGGGGGGAGACCCAGTACTTC
TRBV2	TRBJ1-2	TRBD1	NA	CASSLDRVTNYGYTF	TGTGCCAGCAGTTTAGACAGGGTGACTAACTACGGCTACACCTTC
TRBV19	TRBJ1-5	NA	many	CASSIREDQPQHF	TGTGCCAGTAGTATACGGGAGGATCAGCCCCAGCATTTT
TRBV7-3	TRBJ2-5	TRBD2	medium-sized	CASSLGAGGIQETQYF	TGTGCCAGCAGCTTAGGAGCGGGAGGGATACAAGAGACCCAGTACTTC
TRBV6-5	TRBJ2-1	NA	NA	CASDNTGNGNEQFF	TGTGCCAGTGACAATACAGGGAATGGGAATGAGCAGTTCTTC
TRBV10-2	TRBJ1-3	TRBD1	medium-sized	CASSGFQGARGNTIYF	TGCGCCAGCAGTGGATTCCAGGGGGCTAGGGGAAACACCATATATTTT
TRBV20-1	TRBJ2-2	NA	many	CSALSGELFF	TGCAGTGCTTTGTCCGGGGAGCTGTTTTTT
TRBV24-1	TRBJ2-7	NA	NA	CAASDPGILSEQYF	TGTGCCGCCAGTGATCCAGGCATCCTCTCCGAGCAGTACTTC
TRBV2	TRBJ2-1	NA	NA	CASSVGPAAEQFF	TGTGCCAGCAGTGTCGGACCAGCGGCTGAGCAGTTCTTC
TRBV29-1	TRBJ2-1	NA	once	CSVVSQGGYNEQFF	TGCAGCGTTGTGTCGCAAGGGGGATACAATGAGCAGTTCTTC
TRBV19	TRBJ1-2	NA	NA	CASQTGPPYGYTF	TGTGCCAGCCAAACCGGGCCACCCTATGGCTACACCTTC
TRBV6-1	TRBJ1-5	NA	many	CASSDSESQPQHF	TGTGCCAGCAGTGACTCCGAGTCTCAGCCCCAGCATTTT
TRBV7-9	TRBJ2-1	NA	NA	CVTRGGGAYNEQFF	TGTGTCACACGAGGAGGGGGCGCCTACAATGAGCAGTTCTTC
TRBV2	TRBJ2-2	NA	NA	CASGVGSRGTGELFF	TGTGCCAGCGGAGTCGGGAGTCGGGGCACCGGGGAGCTGTTTTTT
TRBV9	TRBJ1-2	NA	once	CASSTPGQLYGYTF	TGCGCCAGCAGCACCCCGGGACAACTCTATGGCTACACCTTC
TRBV28	TRBJ1-5	NA	many	CASSLGNNQPQHF	TGTGCCAGCAGTTTGGGTAACAATCAGCCCCAGCATTTT
TRBV10-3	TRBJ2-6	NA	once	CAISEGRSGANVLTF	TGTGCCATCAGTGAGGGGAGGTCTGGGGCCAACGTCCTGACTTTC
TRBV27	TRBJ2-2	NA	many	CASSYLNTGELFF	TGTGCCAGCAGTTATTTGAACACCGGGGAGCTGTTTTTT
TRBV2	TRBJ2-7	NA	NA	CASSEDTLEQYF	TGTGCCAGCAGTGAAGACACCCTCGAGCAGTACTTC
TRBV6-1	TRBJ2-5	TRBD2	many	CASREAGGWETQYF	TGTGCCAGCAGAGAAGCGGGAGGATGGGAGACCCAGTACTTC
TRBV19	TRBJ2-7	TRBD2	NA	CASSITPSGPLSYEQYF	TGTGCCAGTAGTATTACACCTAGCGGGCCTCTCTCCTACGAGCAGTACTTC
TRBV12-3/TRBV12-4	TRBJ1-2	NA	medium-sized	CASSFGNYGYTF	TGTGCCAGCAGTTTTGGCAACTATGGCTACACCTTC
TRBV3-1	TRBJ2-7	TRBD2	many	CASSPRAGRQFNEQYF	TGTGCCAGCAGCCCCAGGGCCGGGAGGCAGTTCAACGAGCAGTACTTC
TRBV27	TRBJ1-2	NA	NA	CASSLGEQGLYGYTF	TGTGCCAGCAGTTTAGGGGAACAGGGACTCTATGGCTACACCTTC
TRBV25-1	TRBJ2-1	TRBD2	medium-sized	CASSEEGSGRVRYNEQFF	TGTGCCAGCAGTGAAGAAGGGAGCGGGAGGGTTCGCTACAATGAGCAGTTCTTC
TRBV28	TRBJ2-7	NA	many	CASSPAGLREYYEQYF	TGTGCCAGCAGTCCCGCGGGTTTGAGGGAGTACTACGAGCAGTACTTC
TRBV7-9	TRBJ2-3	NA	medium-sized	CASSRPQFTDTQYF	TGTGCCAGCAGCCGACCACAATTCACAGATACGCAGTATTTT
TRBV14	TRBJ1-6	NA	large	CASSQNSGSPLHF	TGTGCCAGCAGCCAAAATTCTGGTTCACCCCTCCACTTT
TRBV6-1	TRBJ1-3	NA	many	CASSGHGSRNTIYF	TGTGCCAGCAGTGGCCACGGCTCGCGGAACACCATATATTTT
TRBV2	TRBJ2-7	TRBD1	medium-sized	CASSEGQGANYEQYF	TGTGCCAGCAGTGAGGGACAGGGGGCAAACTACGAGCAGTACTTC
TRBV11-2	TRBJ2-5	TRBD2	many	CASSPGGLAGGVGETQYF	TGTGCCAGCAGCCCCGGTGGACTAGCGGGAGGCGTTGGAGAGACCCAGTACTTC
TRBV12-3/TRBV12-4	TRBJ1-2	NA	NA	CASTFPGTAPSGYTF	TGTGCCAGCACCTTTCCAGGGACGGCTCCTAGCGGCTACACCTTC
TRBV20-1	TRBJ2-7	TRBD1	once	CSLGRQGLPYEQYF	TGCAGTCTTGGGAGACAGGGGCTACCTTACGAGCAGTACTTC
TRBV2	TRBJ2-7	NA	few	CASTPQFAGYEQYF	TGTGCCAGCACCCCACAGTTCGCCGGTTACGAGCAGTACTTC
TRBV7-8	TRBJ2-7	NA	medium-sized	CASSFGGVYEQYF	TGTGCCAGCAGCTTTGGCGGGGTCTACGAGCAGTACTTC
TRBV5-4	TRBJ1-5	NA	NA	CASSIRGQPQHF	TGTGCCAGCAGCATCAGGGGTCAGCCCCAGCATTTT
TRBV9	TRBJ2-6	TRBD1	many	CASSATGGHISGANVLTF	TGTGCCAGCAGCGCCACAGGGGGACACATCTCTGGGGCCAACGTCCTGACTTTC
TRBV4-2	TRBJ1-2	NA	medium-sized	CASSQDGKGYTF	TGTGCCAGCAGCCAAGATGGAAAGGGCTACACCTTC
TRBV15	TRBJ1-2	NA	medium-sized	CATSRGWGWGYTF	TGTGCCACCAGCAGAGGCTGGGGATGGGGCTACACCTTC
TRBV20-1	TRBJ2-7	TRBD1	NA	CSARDLGTGGYDNYEQYF	TGCAGTGCTAGAGACCTCGGGACAGGGGGCTATGACAACTACGAGCAGTACTTC
TRBV5-4	TRBJ2-1	NA	medium-sized	CASSGPGDNEQFF	TGTGCCAGCAGCGGCCCGGGGGACAATGAGCAGTTCTTC
TRBV7-2	TRBJ2-5	TRBD1	many	CASSSRTGAGETQYF	TGTGCCAGCAGCAGCAGGACAGGGGCTGGCGAGACCCAGTACTTC
TRBV5-1	TRBJ1-6	TRBD1	NA	CASSYGQGGSPLHF	TGCGCCAGCAGCTACGGACAGGGTGGATCACCCCTCCACTTT
TRBV30	TRBJ1-4	TRBD1	few	CAWSAGQGGEKLFF	TGTGCCTGGAGCGCGGGACAGGGGGGTGAAAAACTGTTTTTT
TRBV28	TRBJ1-3	NA	many	CASSLWTGAGNTIYF	TGTGCCAGCAGTTTATGGACAGGTGCTGGAAACACCATATATTTT
TRBV19	TRBJ2-1	NA	medium-sized	CASSRDGYNEQFF	TGTGCCAGTAGCCGGGACGGATACAATGAGCAGTTCTTC
TRBV19	TRBJ1-6	NA	NA	CASRPGTYNSPLHF	TGTGCCAGTAGACCCGGGACCTATAATTCACCCCTCCACTTT
TRBV5-4	TRBJ2-7	TRBD1	many	CASSFRQGYEQYF	TGTGCCAGCAGCTTTAGACAGGGGTACGAGCAGTACTTC
TRBV4-2	TRBJ2-5	NA	medium-sized	CASSQGGGQETQYF	TGTGCCAGCAGCCAAGGGGGTGGTCAAGAGACCCAGTACTTC
TRBV29-1	TRBJ2-7	TRBD2	medium-sized	CSARTSGRASSYEQYF	TGCAGCGCCCGGACTAGCGGGAGGGCCAGTTCCTACGAGCAGTACTTC
TRBV28	TRBJ1-5	NA	many	CATWAGFNQPQHF	TGTGCCACCTGGGCAGGGTTCAATCAGCCCCAGCATTTT
TRBV5-1	TRBJ2-7	TRBD1	large	CASSIDRAKYEQYF	TGCGCCAGCAGCATCGACAGGGCAAAGTACGAGCAGTACTTC
TRBV14	TRBJ2-1	NA	many	CASSHFGSPGRDEQFF	TGTGCCAGCAGCCATTTTGGATCGCCAGGGCGTGACGAGCAGTTCTTC
TRBV7-8	TRBJ2-2	TRBD2	NA	CGGGGPTTGELFF	TGTGGGGGGGGAGGGCCGACCACCGGGGAGCTGTTTTTT